These 22 T cell receptor beta chains came from one sample sequenced in a study of human T cells and chemical hapten exposure. TCRdb re-called the RACE reads through MiXCR, storing one row per CDR3 protein. The table includes 75,000 to 100,000 distinct CDR3 sequences, around 11% detected once. Noted time point: patch test 1, 2 weeks after DPC sensitization. As to treatment: therapeutic diphenylcyclopropenone sensitization with weekly scalp DPC. Sequencing used whole blood, obtained in connection with sensitization to the hapten diphenylcyclopropenone (DPC). The receptor set was obtained from a woman aged 35 to 49 with alopecia areata. Some clones in this sample may be carry-over from other donors' samples.

This clonotype was detected only a few times. The J gene is TRBJ1-1, the V gene TRBV28; tentatively, D is TRBD1 (5 bases). The CDR3 contains 12 residues. Between the trimmed V and J ends, which lost 8 bases and 8 bases, there was a span of 15 bases. CDR1 is MDHEN and CDR2 is SYDVKM in the germline V gene. The CDR3 coding sequence is TGTGCCAGCCTTGTACAGGATAAAGAAGCTTTCTTT. This codes for CASLVQDKEAFF. The whole variable domain, remainder taken from reference TRBV28 and TRBJ1-1, is DVKVTQSSRYLVKRTGEKVFLECVQDMDHENMFWYRQDPGLGLRLIYFSYDVKMKEKGDIPEGYSVSREKKERFSLILESASTNQTSMYLCASLVQDKEAFFGQGTRLTVV.

The J gene is TRBJ2-4, the V gene TRBV4-1; D gene uncertain. Per germline, CDR1 MGHRA and CDR2 YSYEKL. With 0 bases removed from V and 0 bases from J, the gap between germline ends came to 18 bases. The CDR3 has 19 amino acids. CDR3 amino acids: CASSQDRVALSPAKNIQYF. In nucleotides, the CDR3 is TGCGCCAGCAGCCAAGACCGGGTTGCACTATCCCCAGCCAAAAACATTCAGTACTTC.

A single count supports this clonotype. The chain recombines TRBV28 with TRBJ2-3, with D perhaps matching TRBD2 (6 bases). The CDR3 has 14 residues. Germline-derived CDR1 and CDR2 are MDHEN and SYDVKM. The germline V and J ends were trimmed by 3 bases and 2 bases, with 9 bases remaining between them. The CDR3 is CASSLGGTTDTQYF. CDR3 coding DNA: TGTGCCAGCAGTTTGGGGGGTACCACAGATACGCAGTATTTT. The full variable domain, rest sourced from reference TRBV28 and TRBJ2-3, is DVKVTQSSRYLVKRTGEKVFLECVQDMDHENMFWYRQDPGLGLRLIYFSYDVKMKEKGDIPEGYSVSREKKERFSLILESASTNQTSMYLCASSLGGTTDTQYFGPGTRLTVL.

This clonotype was detected only a few times. The chain couples TRBV10-2 to TRBJ2-1, with TRBD2 identical over 7 bases. Trimming took 10 bases from V and 14 from J; bases not matched to a gene: 11. CDR3 size: 11 residues. CDR1 WSHSY and CDR2 SAAADI come from the germline V gene. This chain's CDR3 is CATLGGDYEFF. The CDR3 DNA reads TGCGCCACCCTTGGGGGGGACTATGAGTTCTTC.

This clonotype was counted only a few times. V gene TRBV7-3 combines with J gene TRBJ2-7, with TRBD1 identical over 7 bases. Germline loops: CDR1 SGHTA, CDR2 FQGTGA. After removal of 5 bases from V and 0 bases from J, the junction contained 7 bases not matched to a gene. CDR3 length: 15 residues. CDR3 in DNA: TGTGCCAGCAGCGTCGGGGCAGGGGGCTCCTACGAGCAGTACTTC. As protein: CASSVGAGGSYEQYF.

In this sample, this clonotype turned up many times. V gene TRBV9 combines with J gene TRBJ1-2, with D perhaps matching TRBD1 (5 bases). Germline V lookup: CDR1 SGDLS, CDR2 YYNGEE. The V and J ends lost 0 bases and 2 bases respectively, with 8 bases between them. CDR3 size: 14 residues. The CDR3 here is CASSVGQGNYGYTF. CDR3 coding DNA: TGTGCCAGCAGCGTAGGTCAGGGAAACTATGGCTACACCTTC. The whole variable domain, remainder taken from reference TRBV9 and TRBJ1-2, is DSGVTQTPKHLITATGQRVTLRCSPRSGDLSVYWYQQSLDQGLQFLIQYYNGEERAKGNILERFSAQQFPDLHSELNLSSLELGDSALYFCASSVGQGNYGYTFGSGTRLTVV.

In this sample, this clonotype turned up many times. An end of the junction does not agree with germline; a read error may underlie this. The rearrangement joins TRBV12-3 or TRBV12-4 to TRBJ2-2, with TRBD2 matching 9 bases. The CDR3 spans 15 residues. The CDR3: CASRLAGANTGELFF. In DNA form, the CDR3 reads TGTGCCAGCAGGTTAGCGGGAGCGAACACCGGGGAGCTGTTTTTT.

This clonotype was seen more than once but under ten times. This chain uses TRBV9 with TRBJ2-5; the D is unclear. The length of the CDR3 is 13 residues. V was cut by 0 bases and J by 4 bases, with 7 bases left in between. From germline, CDR1 is SGDLS and CDR2 YYNGEE. For the CDR3, the DNA is TGTGCCAGCAGCGTAGAGGTCGGAGAGACCCAGTACTTC. Translated: CASSVEVGETQYF.

This clonotype was seen ten or more times. This chain uses TRBV18 with TRBJ2-1; 13 bases agree with TRBD2. V lost 5 bases, J lost 9 bases, and 7 bases stayed unmatched. Germline V gene lookup returns CDR1 KGHSH and CDR2 LQKENI. The CDR3 is made up of 15 amino acids. CDR3 in DNA: TGTGCCAGCTCAGCCGGACTAGCGGGAGTCGGTGAGCAGTTCTTC. Amino acids: CASSAGLAGVGEQFF.

V gene TRBV14 combines with J gene TRBJ2-5; D remains unclear. Per the germline V gene, CDR1 is SGHDN and CDR2 is FVKESK. CDR3 size: 15 residues. V lost 0 bases and J 7 bases, leaving 15 bases between the germline ends. CDR3 coding DNA: TGTGCCAGCAGCCAAGATAACAGCCAGTTAAGGACCCAGTACTTC. Amino acids: CASSQDNSQLRTQYF.

The V gene is TRBV4-3, the J gene TRBJ1-1; D remains ambiguous. CDR3 length equals 16 residues. Germline lookup yields CDR1 LGHNA and CDR2 YSLEER. V was trimmed by 0 bases and J by 0 bases, leaving 11 bases between them. CDR3 DNA sequence: TGCGCCAGCAGCCAAGAATGGTCCGGGGTGAACACTGAAGCTTTCTTT. Translation: CASSQEWSGVNTEAFF.

The J gene is TRBJ2-3, the V gene TRBV20-1, with 9 bases matching TRBD2. This CDR3 region has 18 residues. In germline, CDR1 is DFQATT, CDR2 SNEGSKA (reference sequence). With V trimmed by 3 bases and J by 0 bases, 13 bases remained unmatched. This CDR3 is CSASPPQSGRPSTDTQYF. Here the CDR3 DNA reads TGCAGTGCTAGCCCACCACAGAGCGGGAGGCCTAGCACAGATACGCAGTATTTT.

This clonotype occurred a few times. The V and J genes are TRBV28 and TRBJ1-4, with D possibly matching TRBD1 (5 bases). The ends were cut back, 6 bases at V and 6 bases at J, with 17 bases in the middle. Germline V gene sequence: CDR1 MDHEN, CDR2 SYDVKM. The CDR3 is 15 residues long. The CDR3 DNA follows: TGTGCCAGCAGCCCCATCACCGGGGCCTATGAAAAACTGTTTTTT. Protein: CASSPITGAYEKLFF.

This clonotype was recorded a few times. J is TRBJ2-7 and V is TRBV5-4, with TRBD1 matching 7 bases. The CDR3 length is 14 residues. Germline trimming cut 0 bases from V and 3 bases from J; bases unmatched to any gene: 3. From germline, CDR1 is SGHNT and CDR2 YYREEE (reference sequence). The CDR3 spells CASSLEGGGYEQYF. The CDR3, as DNA: TGTGCCAGCAGCTTGGAAGGGGGCGGCTACGAGCAGTACTTC. The whole variable domain, filled in from reference TRBV5-4 and TRBJ2-7, reads ETGVTQSPTHLIKTRGQQVTLRCSSQSGHNTVSWYQQALGQGPQFIFQYYREEENGRGNFPPRFSGLQFPNYSSELNVNALELDDSALYLCASSLEGGGYEQYFGPGTRLTVT.

The genes are TRBV29-1 and TRBJ1-2; D is perhaps TRBD1 (5 bases). Germline lookup yields CDR1 SQVTM and CDR2 ANQGSEA. V was clipped by 5 bases and J by 5 bases, with 15 bases between them. CDR3 length: 13 residues. Written as DNA, the CDR3 is TGCAGCGTTCGGGAGCGAGGGGTATATGGCTACACCTTC. Residues: CSVRERGVYGYTF.

The chain employs TRBV11-2 and TRBJ1-1, with D unclear. CDR3 length: 12 amino acids. Germline V gene sequence: CDR1 SGHAT, CDR2 FQNNGV. V lost 5 bases, J lost 2 bases, and 6 bases lay in between. This CDR3 reads CASSPTNTEAFF. DNA of the CDR3: TGTGCCAGCAGCCCGACTAACACTGAAGCTTTCTTT.

This sequence joins TRBV5-4 and TRBJ1-2; perhaps TRBD1 as D (6 bases). The CDR3 runs to 14 residues. V was clipped by 6 bases and J by 3 bases, with 15 bases between them. Germline-derived CDR1 and CDR2 are SGHNT and YYREEE (reference sequence). The CDR3 loop is CASTLTQGDYGYTF. The CDR3 coding sequence is TGTGCCAGCACCCTGACACAGGGCGACTATGGCTACACCTTC.

This clonotype was counted a few times. The rearrangement uses TRBV20-1 and TRBJ2-7; TRBD1 matches 9 bases. The ends lost 2 bases at V and 4 bases at J; junction bases unmatched: 3. The CDR3 is 13 amino acids. CDR1 DFQATT and CDR2 SNEGSKA come from the germline V gene (reference sequence). The CDR3 nucleotides read TGCAGTGCTAGACCTGGACAGGGGTACGAGCAGTACTTC. The encoded protein is CSARPGQGYEQYF.

The chain combines TRBV5-5 with TRBJ2-3, with D tentatively TRBD2 (6 bases). The V and J ends lost 3 bases and 8 bases respectively, with 22 bases between them. The CDR3 is made up of 16 amino acids. Germline CDR1 and CDR2: SGHKS and YYEKEE (reference sequence). The CDR3 spells CASSWSMDREWSTQYF. CDR3 bases: TGTGCCAGCAGCTGGAGTATGGACCGGGAGTGGAGTACGCAGTATTTT.

The chain links TRBV20-1 to TRBJ2-1; 8 bases line up with TRBD2. The CDR3 runs to 15 residues. CDR1 is DFQATT, CDR2 SNEGSKA, per germline (reference sequence). V was clipped by 5 bases and J by 7 bases; unmatched bases: 13. The CDR3 coding sequence is TGCAGTGCTTTGACTAGCGCTGGGGTGGGGAATGAGCAGTTCTTC. Amino acid sequence: CSALTSAGVGNEQFF.

This clonotype was seen repeatedly, ten times or more. The V gene is TRBV18, the J gene TRBJ1-2; possibly TRBD1 for D (5 bases). CDR1 KGHSH and CDR2 LQKENI come from the germline V gene. The ends were cut back, 2 bases at V and 3 bases at J, with 7 bases in the middle. The CDR3 consists of 13 residues. Written as DNA, the CDR3 is TGTGCCAGCTCACCAGACAGTGACTATGGCTACACCTTC. Protein: CASSPDSDYGYTF.

V is TRBV2 and J is TRBJ1-3; weak D call: TRBD1 (6 bases). Germline V gene data show CDR1 as SNHLY and CDR2 as FYNNEI. The CDR3 loop spans 14 amino acids. V lost 5 bases, J lost 3 bases, and 11 bases lay in between. CDR3 residues: CASSLAGVGNTIYF. CDR3 nucleotides: TGTGCCAGCAGTCTTGCAGGGGTTGGAAACACCATATATTTT.